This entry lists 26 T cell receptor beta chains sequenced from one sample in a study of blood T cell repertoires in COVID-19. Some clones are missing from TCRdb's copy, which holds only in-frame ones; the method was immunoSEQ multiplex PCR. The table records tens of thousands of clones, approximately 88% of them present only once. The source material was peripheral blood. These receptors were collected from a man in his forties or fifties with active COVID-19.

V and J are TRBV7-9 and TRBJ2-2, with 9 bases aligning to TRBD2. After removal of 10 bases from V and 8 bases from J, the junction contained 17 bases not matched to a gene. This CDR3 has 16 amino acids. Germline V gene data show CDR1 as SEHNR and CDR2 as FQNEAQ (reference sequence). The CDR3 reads CATLPREREVTGELFF. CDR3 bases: TGTGCCACCCTTCCGAGGGAGCGGGAGGTGACTGGGGAGCTGTTTTTT.

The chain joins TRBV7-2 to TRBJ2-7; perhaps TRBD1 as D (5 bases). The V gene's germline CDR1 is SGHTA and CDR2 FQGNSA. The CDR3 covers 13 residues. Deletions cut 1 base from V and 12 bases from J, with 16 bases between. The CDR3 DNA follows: TGTGCCAGCAGCTTAGGAGTTTTCCAGGGCCCGTACTTC. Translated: CASSLGVFQGPYF.

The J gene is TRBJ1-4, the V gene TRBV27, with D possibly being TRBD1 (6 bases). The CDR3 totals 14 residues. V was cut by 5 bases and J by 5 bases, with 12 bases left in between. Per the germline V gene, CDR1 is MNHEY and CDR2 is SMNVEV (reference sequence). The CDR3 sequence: CASSQDRNNEKLFF. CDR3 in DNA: TGTGCCAGCAGTCAGGACAGAAACAATGAAAAACTGTTTTTT.

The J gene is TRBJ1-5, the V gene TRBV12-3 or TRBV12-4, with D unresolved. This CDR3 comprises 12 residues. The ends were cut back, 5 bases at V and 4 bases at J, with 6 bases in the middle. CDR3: CASSPRNQPQHF. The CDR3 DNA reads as TGTGCCAGCAGTCCGCGAAATCAGCCCCAGCATTTT.

CDR3 region: CASSQTMRGEETQYF. The CDR3 DNA reads TGCGCCAGCAGCCAGACAATGCGGGGGGAAGAGACCCAGTACTTC. The rearrangement joins TRBV4-3 to TRBJ2-5; 8 nucleotides align to TRBD2. Germline-derived CDR1 and CDR2 are LGHNA and YSLEER. CDR3 length equals 15 residues. V was clipped by 3 bases and J by 3 bases; unmatched bases: 6.

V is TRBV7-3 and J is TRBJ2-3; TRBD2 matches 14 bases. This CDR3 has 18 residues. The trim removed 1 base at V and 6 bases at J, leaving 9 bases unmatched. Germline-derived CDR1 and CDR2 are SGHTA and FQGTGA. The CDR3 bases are TGTGCCAGCAGCTTAATCGGGACTAGCGGGAGAGTAGGGGATACGCAGTATTTT. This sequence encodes CASSLIGTSGRVGDTQYF.

CDR3 region: CASSLTGQKANEKLFF. The CDR3 region has the DNA TGCGCCAGCAGTCTCACAGGGCAGAAGGCTAATGAAAAACTGTTTTTT. The chain carries TRBV5-1 and TRBJ1-4; D might be TRBD1 (6 bases). This CDR3 comprises 16 residues. Per the germline V gene, CDR1 is SGHRS and CDR2 is YFSETQ. V lost 5 bases and J lost 3, with 17 bases in between.

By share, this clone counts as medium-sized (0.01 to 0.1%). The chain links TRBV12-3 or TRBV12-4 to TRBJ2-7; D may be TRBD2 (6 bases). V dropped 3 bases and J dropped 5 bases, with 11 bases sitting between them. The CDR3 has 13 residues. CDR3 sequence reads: CASSFGGSDEQYF. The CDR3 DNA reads TGTGCCAGCAGTTTCGGGGGAAGCGACGAGCAGTACTTC.

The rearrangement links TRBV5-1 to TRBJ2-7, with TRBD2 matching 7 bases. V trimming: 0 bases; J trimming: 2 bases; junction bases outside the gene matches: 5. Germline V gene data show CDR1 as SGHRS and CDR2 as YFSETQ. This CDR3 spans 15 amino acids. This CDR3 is CASSLGLAETYEQYF. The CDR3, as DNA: TGCGCCAGCAGCTTGGGGCTAGCGGAAACCTACGAGCAGTACTTC.

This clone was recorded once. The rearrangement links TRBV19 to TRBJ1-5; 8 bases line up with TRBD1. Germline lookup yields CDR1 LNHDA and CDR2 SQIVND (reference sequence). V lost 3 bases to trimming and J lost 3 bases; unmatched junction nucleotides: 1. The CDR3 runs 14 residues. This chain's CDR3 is CASSIRGPNQPQHF. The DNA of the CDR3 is TGTGCCAGTAGTATCAGGGGGCCCAATCAGCCCCAGCATTTT.

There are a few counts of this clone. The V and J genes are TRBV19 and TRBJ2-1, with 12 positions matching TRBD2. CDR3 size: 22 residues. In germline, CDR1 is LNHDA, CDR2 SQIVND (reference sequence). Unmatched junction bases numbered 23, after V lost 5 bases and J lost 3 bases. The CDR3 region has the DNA TGTGCCAGTAGTGGGGACAGGTCTCGGACTAGCGGGAAGCGGGGCCTCTACAATGAGCAGTTCTTC. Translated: CASSGDRSRTSGKRGLYNEQFF.

For the CDR3, the DNA is TGTGCCAGCAGCTTAGCCTTCAGGGGGATTAATGAAAAACTGTTTTTT. This translates into CASSLAFRGINEKLFF. The chain carries TRBV11-2 and TRBJ1-4; 7 bases agree with TRBD1. V lost 1 base to trimming and J lost 4 bases; unmatched junction nucleotides: 6. Germline loops: CDR1 SGHAT, CDR2 FQNNGV. This CDR3 has 16 residues.

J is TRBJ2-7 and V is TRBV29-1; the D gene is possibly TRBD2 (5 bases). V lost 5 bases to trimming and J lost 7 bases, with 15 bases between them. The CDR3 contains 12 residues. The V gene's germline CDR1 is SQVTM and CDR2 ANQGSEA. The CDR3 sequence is CSVIYRAAEQYF. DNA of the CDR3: TGCAGCGTTATTTACAGAGCGGCAGAGCAGTACTTC.

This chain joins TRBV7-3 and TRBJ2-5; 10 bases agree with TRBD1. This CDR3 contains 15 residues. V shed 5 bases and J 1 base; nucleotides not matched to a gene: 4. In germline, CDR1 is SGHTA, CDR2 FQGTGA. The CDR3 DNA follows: TGTGCCAGCAGCGTCGGGACAGGGGTCCAAGAGACCCAGTACTTC. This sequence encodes CASSVGTGVQETQYF.

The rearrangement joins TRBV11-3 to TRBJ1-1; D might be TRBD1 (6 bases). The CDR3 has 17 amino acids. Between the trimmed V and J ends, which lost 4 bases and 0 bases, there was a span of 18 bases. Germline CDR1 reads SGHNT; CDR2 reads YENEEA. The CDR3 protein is CASSSLSYRAMNTEAFF. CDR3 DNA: TGTGCCAGCAGCTCCCTAAGCTACAGGGCGATGAACACTGAAGCTTTCTTT.

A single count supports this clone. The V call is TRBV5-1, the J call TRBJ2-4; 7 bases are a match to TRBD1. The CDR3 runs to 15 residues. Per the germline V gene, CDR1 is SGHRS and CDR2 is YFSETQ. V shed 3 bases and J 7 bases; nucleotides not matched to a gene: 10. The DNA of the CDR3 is TGCGCCAGCAGCTCAGACGTCACAGGGGCGAACATTCAGTACTTC. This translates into CASSSDVTGANIQYF.

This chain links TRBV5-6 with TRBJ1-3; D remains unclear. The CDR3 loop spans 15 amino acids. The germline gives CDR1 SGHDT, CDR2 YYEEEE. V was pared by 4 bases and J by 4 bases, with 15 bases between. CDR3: CASSLIVMAGNTIYF. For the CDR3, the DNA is TGTGCCAGCAGCCTCATTGTGATGGCAGGAAACACCATATATTTT.

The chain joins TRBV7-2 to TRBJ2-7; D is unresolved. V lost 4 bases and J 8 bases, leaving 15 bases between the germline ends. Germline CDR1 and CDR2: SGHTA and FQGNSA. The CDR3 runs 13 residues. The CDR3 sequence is CASSSSHDAQQYF. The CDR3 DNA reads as TGTGCCAGCAGCTCCTCCCATGATGCGCAGCAGTACTTC.

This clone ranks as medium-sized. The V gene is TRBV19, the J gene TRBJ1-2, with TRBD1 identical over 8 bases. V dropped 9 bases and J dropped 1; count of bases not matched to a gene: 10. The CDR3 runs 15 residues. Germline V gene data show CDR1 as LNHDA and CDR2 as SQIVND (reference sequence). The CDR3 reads CASPDRGKGNYGYTF. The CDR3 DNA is TGTGCCAGCCCCGACAGGGGCAAGGGTAACTATGGCTACACCTTC. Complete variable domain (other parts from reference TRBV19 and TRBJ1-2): DGGITQSPKYLFRKEGQNVTLSCEQNLNHDAMYWYRQDPGQGLRLIYYSQIVNDFQKGDIAEGYSVSREKKESFPLTVTSAQKNPTAFYLCASPDRGKGNYGYTFGSGTRLTVV.

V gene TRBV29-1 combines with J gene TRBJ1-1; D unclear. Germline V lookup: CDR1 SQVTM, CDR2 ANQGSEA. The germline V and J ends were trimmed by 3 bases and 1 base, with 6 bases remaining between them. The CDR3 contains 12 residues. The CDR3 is CSVDDTNTEAFF. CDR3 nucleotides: TGCAGCGTTGATGACACGAACACTGAAGCTTTCTTT.

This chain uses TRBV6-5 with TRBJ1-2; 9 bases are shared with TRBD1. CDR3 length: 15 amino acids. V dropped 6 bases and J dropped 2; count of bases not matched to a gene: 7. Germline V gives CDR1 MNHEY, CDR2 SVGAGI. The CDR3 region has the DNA TGTGCCAGCAGACCGGGACAGGGAGGGAACTATGGCTACACCTTC. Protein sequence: CASRPGQGGNYGYTF.

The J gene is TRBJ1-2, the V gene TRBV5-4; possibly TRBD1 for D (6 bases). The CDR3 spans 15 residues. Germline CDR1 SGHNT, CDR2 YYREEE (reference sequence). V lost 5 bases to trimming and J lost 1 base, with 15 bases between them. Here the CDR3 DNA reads TGTGCCAGCAGTCTTATGACAGGAGATAACTATGGCTACACCTTC. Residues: CASSLMTGDNYGYTF.

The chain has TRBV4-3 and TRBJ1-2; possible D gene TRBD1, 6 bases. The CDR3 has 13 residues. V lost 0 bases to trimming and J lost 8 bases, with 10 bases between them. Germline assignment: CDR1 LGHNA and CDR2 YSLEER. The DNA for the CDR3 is TGCGCCAGCAGCCAAGACAGGGGACGAGGCTACACCTTC. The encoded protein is CASSQDRGRGYTF.

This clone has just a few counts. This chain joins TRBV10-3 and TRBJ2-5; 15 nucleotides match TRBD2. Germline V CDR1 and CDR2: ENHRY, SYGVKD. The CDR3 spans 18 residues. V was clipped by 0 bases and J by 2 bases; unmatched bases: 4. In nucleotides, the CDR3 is TGTGCCATCAGTGAGTCGGGGACTAGCGGGAGGTCACAAGAGACCCAGTACTTC. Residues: CAISESGTSGRSQETQYF.

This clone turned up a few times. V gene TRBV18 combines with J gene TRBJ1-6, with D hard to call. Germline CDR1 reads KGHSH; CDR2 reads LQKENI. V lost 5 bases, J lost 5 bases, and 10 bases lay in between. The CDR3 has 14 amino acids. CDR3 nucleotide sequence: TGTGCCAGCTCAGTGGCAGTCAATAATTCACCCCTCCACTTT. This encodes CASSVAVNNSPLHF.

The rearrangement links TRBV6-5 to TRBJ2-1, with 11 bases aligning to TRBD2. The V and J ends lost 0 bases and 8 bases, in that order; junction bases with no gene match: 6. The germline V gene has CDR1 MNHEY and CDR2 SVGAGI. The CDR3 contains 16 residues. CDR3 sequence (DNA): TGTGCCAGCAGTTACTCTTTTACTAGCGGGAGCCATGAGCAGTTCTTC. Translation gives CASSYSFTSGSHEQFF.